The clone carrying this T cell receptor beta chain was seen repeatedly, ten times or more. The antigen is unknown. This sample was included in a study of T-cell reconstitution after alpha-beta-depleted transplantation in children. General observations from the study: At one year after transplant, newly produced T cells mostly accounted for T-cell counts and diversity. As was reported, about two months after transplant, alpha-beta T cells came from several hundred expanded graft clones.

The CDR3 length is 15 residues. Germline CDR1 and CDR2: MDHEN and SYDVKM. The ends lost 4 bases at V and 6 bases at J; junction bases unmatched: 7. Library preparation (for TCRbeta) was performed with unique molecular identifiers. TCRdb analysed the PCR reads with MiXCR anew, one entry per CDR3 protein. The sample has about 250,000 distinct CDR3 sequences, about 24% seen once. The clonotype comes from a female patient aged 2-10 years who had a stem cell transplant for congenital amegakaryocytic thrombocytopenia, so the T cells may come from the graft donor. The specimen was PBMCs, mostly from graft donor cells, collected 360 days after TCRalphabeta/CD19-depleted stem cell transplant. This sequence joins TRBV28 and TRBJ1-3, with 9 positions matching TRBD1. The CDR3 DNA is TGTGCCAGCAGTTCAATGAGGGACAGGGTAAACACCATATATTTT. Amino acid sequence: CASSSMRDRVNTIYF.